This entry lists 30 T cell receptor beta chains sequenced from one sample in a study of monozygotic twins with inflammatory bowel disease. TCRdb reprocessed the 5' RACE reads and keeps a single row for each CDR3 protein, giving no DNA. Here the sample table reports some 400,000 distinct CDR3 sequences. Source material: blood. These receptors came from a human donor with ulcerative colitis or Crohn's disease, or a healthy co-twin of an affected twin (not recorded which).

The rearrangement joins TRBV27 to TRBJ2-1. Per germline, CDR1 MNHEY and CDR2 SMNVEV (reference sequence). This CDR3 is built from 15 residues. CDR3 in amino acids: CASRKSGTPYNEQFF.

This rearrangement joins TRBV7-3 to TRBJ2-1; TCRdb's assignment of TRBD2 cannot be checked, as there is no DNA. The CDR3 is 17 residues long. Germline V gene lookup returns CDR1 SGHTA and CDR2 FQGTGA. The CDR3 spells CASSLGLAGRLPVEQFF.

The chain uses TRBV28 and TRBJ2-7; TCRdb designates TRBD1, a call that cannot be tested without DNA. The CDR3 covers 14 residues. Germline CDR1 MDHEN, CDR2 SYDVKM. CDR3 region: CASSLGTALGEQYF.

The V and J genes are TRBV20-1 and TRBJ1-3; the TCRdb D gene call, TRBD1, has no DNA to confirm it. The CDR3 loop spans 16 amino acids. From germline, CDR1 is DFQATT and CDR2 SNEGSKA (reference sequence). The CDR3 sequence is CSGSPGTRNLGNTIYF.

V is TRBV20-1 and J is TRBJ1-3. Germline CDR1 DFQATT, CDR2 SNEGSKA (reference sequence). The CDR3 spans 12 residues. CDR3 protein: CSATIQGNTIYF.

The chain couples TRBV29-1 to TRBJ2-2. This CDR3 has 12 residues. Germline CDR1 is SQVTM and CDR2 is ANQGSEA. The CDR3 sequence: CSVSTGAGELFF.

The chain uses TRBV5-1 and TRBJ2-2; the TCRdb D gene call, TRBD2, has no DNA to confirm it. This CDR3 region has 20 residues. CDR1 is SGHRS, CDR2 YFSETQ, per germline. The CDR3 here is CASSLSGQGSRTSGTGELFF.

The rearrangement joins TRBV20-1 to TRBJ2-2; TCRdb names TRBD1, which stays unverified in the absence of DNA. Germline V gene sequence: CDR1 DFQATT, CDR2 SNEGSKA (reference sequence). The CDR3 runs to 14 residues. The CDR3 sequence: CSAKTPGPHTELFF.

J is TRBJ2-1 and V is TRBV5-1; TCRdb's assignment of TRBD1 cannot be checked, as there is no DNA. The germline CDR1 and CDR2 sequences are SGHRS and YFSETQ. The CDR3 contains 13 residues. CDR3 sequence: CASSFGPGNEQFF. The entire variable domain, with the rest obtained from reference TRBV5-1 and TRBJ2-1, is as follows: KAGVTQTPRYLIKTRGQQVTLSCSPISGHRSVSWYQQTPGQGLQFLFEYFSETQRNKGNFPGRFSGRQFSNSRSEMNVSTLELGDSALYLCASSFGPGNEQFFGPGTRLTVL.

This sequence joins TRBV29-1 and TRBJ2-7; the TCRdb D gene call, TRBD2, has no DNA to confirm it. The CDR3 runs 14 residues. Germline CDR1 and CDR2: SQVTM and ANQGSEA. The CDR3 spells CSVETSGGVYEQYF.

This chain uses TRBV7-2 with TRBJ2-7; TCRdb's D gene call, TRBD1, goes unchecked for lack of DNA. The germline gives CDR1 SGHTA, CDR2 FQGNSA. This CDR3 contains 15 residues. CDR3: CATTRGGVSSYEQYF.

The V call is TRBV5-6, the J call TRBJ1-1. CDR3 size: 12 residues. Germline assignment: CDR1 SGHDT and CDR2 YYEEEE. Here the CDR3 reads CASSLGKAEAFF.

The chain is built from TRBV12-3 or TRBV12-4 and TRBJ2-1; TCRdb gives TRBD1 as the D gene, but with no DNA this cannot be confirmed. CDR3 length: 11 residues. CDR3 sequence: CASSLGGWQFF.

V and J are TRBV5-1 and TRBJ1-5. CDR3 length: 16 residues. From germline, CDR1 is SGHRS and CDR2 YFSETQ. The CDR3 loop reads CASSSWEGRRNQPQHF. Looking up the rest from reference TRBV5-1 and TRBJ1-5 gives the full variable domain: KAGVTQTPRYLIKTRGQQVTLSCSPISGHRSVSWYQQTPGQGLQFLFEYFSETQRNKGNFPGRFSGRQFSNSRSEMNVSTLELGDSALYLCASSSWEGRRNQPQHFGDGTRLSIL.

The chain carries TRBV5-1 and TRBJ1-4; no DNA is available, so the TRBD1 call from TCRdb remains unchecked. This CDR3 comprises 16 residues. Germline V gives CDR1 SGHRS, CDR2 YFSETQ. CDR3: CASSFGSGTGDEKLFF.

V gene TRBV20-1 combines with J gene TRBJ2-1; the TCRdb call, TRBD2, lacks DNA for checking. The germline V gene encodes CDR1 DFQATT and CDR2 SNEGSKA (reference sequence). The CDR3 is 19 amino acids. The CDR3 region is CSARQRSLAGVRGYNEQFF.

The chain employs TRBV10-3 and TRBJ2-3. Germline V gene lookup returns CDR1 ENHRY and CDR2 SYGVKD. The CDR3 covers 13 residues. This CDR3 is CAISEEVTDTQYF.

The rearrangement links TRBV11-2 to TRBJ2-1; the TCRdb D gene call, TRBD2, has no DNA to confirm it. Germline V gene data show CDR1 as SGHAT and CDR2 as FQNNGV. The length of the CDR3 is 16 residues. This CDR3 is CASSTRLAEDHGEQFF.

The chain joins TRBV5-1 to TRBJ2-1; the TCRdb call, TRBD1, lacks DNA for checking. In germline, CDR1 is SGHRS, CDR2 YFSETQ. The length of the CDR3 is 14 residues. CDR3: CASSFDRGLGEQFF.

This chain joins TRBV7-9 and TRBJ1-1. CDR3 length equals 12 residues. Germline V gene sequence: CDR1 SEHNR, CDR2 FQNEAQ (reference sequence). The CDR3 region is CASNLPAGEAFF.

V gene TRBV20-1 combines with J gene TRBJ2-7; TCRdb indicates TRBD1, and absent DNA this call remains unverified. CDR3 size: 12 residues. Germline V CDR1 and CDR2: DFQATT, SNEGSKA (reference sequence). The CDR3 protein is CSAKQGQGQQYF.

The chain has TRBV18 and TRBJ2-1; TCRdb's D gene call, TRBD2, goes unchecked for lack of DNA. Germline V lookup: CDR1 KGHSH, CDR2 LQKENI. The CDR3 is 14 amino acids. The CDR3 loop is CASTFPGLGNEQFF. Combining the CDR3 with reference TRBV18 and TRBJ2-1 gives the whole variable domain NAGVMQNPRHLVRRRGQEARLRCSPMKGHSHVYWYRQLPEEGLKFMVYLQKENIIDESGMPKERFSAEFPKEGPSILRIQQVVRGDSAAYFCASTFPGLGNEQFFGPGTRLTVL.

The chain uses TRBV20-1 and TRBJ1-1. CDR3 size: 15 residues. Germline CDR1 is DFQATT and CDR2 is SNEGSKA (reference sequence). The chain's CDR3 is CSARDRRQPNTEAFF.

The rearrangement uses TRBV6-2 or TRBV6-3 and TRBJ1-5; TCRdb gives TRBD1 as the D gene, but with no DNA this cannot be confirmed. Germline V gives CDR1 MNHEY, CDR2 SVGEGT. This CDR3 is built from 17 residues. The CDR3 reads CASSRRGDSLPNQPQHF.

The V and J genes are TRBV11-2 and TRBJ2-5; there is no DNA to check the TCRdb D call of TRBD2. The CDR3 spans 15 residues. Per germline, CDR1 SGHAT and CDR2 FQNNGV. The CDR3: CASSLTRGGLETQYF. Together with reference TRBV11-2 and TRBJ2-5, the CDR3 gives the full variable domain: EAGVAQSPRYKIIEKRQSVAFWCNPISGHATLYWYQQILGQGPKLLIQFQNNGVVDDSQLPKDRFSAERLKGVDSTLKIQPAKLEDSAVYLCASSLTRGGLETQYFGPGTRLLVL.

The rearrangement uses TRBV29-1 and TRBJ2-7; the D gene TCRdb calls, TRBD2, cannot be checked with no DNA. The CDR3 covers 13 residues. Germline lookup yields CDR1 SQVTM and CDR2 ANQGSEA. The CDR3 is CSVEGGPSYEQYF.

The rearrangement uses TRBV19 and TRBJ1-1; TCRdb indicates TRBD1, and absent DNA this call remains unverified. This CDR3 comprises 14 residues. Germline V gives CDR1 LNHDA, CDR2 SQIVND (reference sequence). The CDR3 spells CASSMGTGNTEAFF.

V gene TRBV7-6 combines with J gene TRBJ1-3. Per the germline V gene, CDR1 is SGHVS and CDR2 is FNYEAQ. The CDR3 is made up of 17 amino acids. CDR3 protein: CASSLGFLGSTGNTIYF.

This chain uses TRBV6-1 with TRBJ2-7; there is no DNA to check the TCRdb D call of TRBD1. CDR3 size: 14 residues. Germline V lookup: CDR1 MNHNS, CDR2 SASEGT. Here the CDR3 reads CASTRPGVSYEQYF.

This chain's CDR3 is CASSLQLAGENYYNEQFF. The rearrangement joins TRBV7-3 to TRBJ2-1; TCRdb gives TRBD2 as the D gene, but with no DNA this cannot be confirmed. Germline CDR1 SGHTA, CDR2 FQGTGA. The CDR3 extends over 18 amino acids. The full variable domain, completed using reference TRBV7-3 and TRBJ2-1, is GAGVSQTPSNKVTEKGKYVELRCDPISGHTALYWYRQSLGQGPEFLIYFQGTGAADDSGLPNDRFFAVRPEGSVSTLKIQRTERGDSAVYLCASSLQLAGENYYNEQFFGPGTRLTVL.